The rows below give T cell receptor beta chains drawn from one sample of a study of cytomegalovirus exposure and HLA in healthy donors. Some clones are missing from TCRdb's copy, which holds only in-frame ones; the method was immunoSEQ multiplex PCR. The sample has 110,000 or so clones, about nine tenths seen once. The sequenced sample consisted of PBMCs. These TCRs come from a woman in her late teens or twenties in good health and CMV-seronegative. Each CDR3 is given with its conserved first and last residue.

>TRBV30|15
CAWSVGTGTLDEQYF
>TRBV30|16
CAWALPGLAVQETQYF
>TRBV18|15
CASSPGVGPNQPQHF
>TRBV6-1|12
CASSVLGDEQYF
>TRBV14|16
CASSPLAGGAYNEQFF
>TRBV6-1|13
CASTKGAWDIQYF
>TRBV7-2|12
CASRRASTEAFF
>TRBV28|15
CASSPLGTDQETQYF
>TRBV10-3|15
CAISDRTGYNSPLHF
>TRBV6-1|12
CASSFDSYGYTF
>TRBV10-3|17
CAISESQGVTNGQPQHF
>TRBV4-3|16
CASSQGTGALNEKLFF
>TRBV7-6|15
CASSPRQGRNTEAFF
>TRBV4-3|14
CASRDLGPRGEAFF
>TRBV19|13
CASTPDRGYGYTF
>TRBV30|14
CAWRVPDEKREQFF
>TRBV5-6|13
CASSRQVSYEQYF